What follows are 26 T cell receptor beta chains derived from one specimen sequenced in a study of T cell responses to AZD1222 COVID-19 vaccine. The repertoire was sequenced with immunoSEQ multiplex PCR; TCRdb's copy has only in-frame clones and lacks some. The sample comprises about 150,000 clones, 88% of which are singletons, and less than 3.5% rests with the top ten. The sequencing here drew on peripheral blood, taken on day 0 of AZD1222 vaccination. The receptors come from an adult in good health.

The J gene is TRBJ2-2, the V gene TRBV7-2; D is ambiguous. The CDR3 is made up of 15 amino acids. The germline gives CDR1 SGHTA, CDR2 FQGNSA. The ends were cut back, 0 bases at V and 1 base at J, with 6 bases in the middle. CDR3 sequence: CASSLARLNTGELFF. CDR3 sequence (DNA): TGTGCCAGCAGCTTAGCGCGTCTGAACACCGGGGAGCTGTTTTTT.

The gene calls are TRBV7-2 and TRBJ2-7; 8 bases map to TRBD1. With 4 bases clipped from V and 2 bases from J, the junction kept 7 bases outside the gene matches. The CDR3 consists of 15 residues. CDR1 SGHTA and CDR2 FQGNSA come from the germline V gene. The CDR3 here is CASSSRDRQTYEQYF. In DNA, the CDR3 is TGTGCCAGCAGCTCTAGGGACAGGCAGACCTACGAGCAGTACTTC.

V usage is TRBV11-3 and J usage is TRBJ2-2; D assignment may be TRBD1 or TRBD2 (6 bases each). The CDR3 has 14 residues. CDR1 is SGHNT, CDR2 YENEEA, per germline. The ends were cut back, 7 bases at V and 6 bases at J, with 15 bases in the middle. CDR3 DNA sequence: TGTGCCAGCAACCACGGGGGCGGGGCCGGGGAGCTGTTTTTT. Translating gives CASNHGGGAGELFF. The full variable domain, with the rest looked up from reference TRBV11-3 and TRBJ2-2, is EAGVVQSPRYKIIEKKQPVAFWCNPISGHNTLYWYLQNLGQGPELLIRYENEEAVDDSQLPKDRFSAERLKGVDSTLKIQPAELGDSAVYLCASNHGGGAGELFFGEGSRLTVL.

The count of this clone is one. The chain combines TRBV6-2 or TRBV6-3 with TRBJ1-6; D is unresolved. This CDR3 contains 14 residues. The germline CDR1 and CDR2 sequences are MNHEY and SVGEGT. V gave up 3 bases and J gave up 7 bases, with 10 bases separating them. The chain's CDR3 is CASSYQAGNSPLHF. The CDR3 DNA follows: TGTGCCAGCAGTTATCAAGCGGGGAATTCACCCCTCCACTTT.

This rearrangement joins TRBV6-5 to TRBJ2-5, with D perhaps TRBD1 (6 bases). Germline values: CDR1 MNHEY, CDR2 SVGAGI. V lost 6 bases and J lost 1, with 9 bases in between. The CDR3 totals 13 residues. The CDR3 loop reads CASSEGVQETQYF. Written as DNA, the CDR3 is TGTGCCAGCAGCGAGGGGGTCCAAGAGACCCAGTACTTC.

The gene calls are TRBV7-9 and TRBJ1-3; no definite D call. CDR1 is SEHNR, CDR2 FQNEAQ, per germline (reference sequence). Trimming shortened V by 8 bases and J by 0 bases, and 5 bases separated the two germline ends. This CDR3 contains 12 residues. The CDR3 bases are TGTGCCAGCCGGAACTCTGGAAACACCATATATTTT. Its translation: CASRNSGNTIYF. The full variable domain, with the rest looked up from reference TRBV7-9 and TRBJ1-3, is DTGVSQNPRHKITKRGQNVTFRCDPISEHNRLYWYRQTLGQGPEFLTYFQNEAQLEKSRLLSDRFSAERPKGSFSTLEIQRTEQGDSAMYLCASRNSGNTIYFGEGSWLTVV.

J is TRBJ2-7 and V is TRBV9; TRBD1 agrees at 9 bases. CDR1 and CDR2 from the germline V gene are SGDLS and YYNGEE. The V and J ends lost 4 bases and 5 bases, in that order; junction bases with no gene match: 7. The length of the CDR3 is 14 residues. The CDR3 DNA is TGTGCCAGCAGCCCATGGACAGGGGCCAACGAGCAGTACTTC. This translates into CASSPWTGANEQYF.

The CDR3 sequence is CASSQSVAQETQYF. In nucleotides, the CDR3 is TGTGCCAGCAGCCAAAGCGTAGCCCAAGAGACCCAGTACTTC. The chain joins TRBV3-1 (or the pseudogene TRBV3-2) to TRBJ2-5; D is unresolved. The CDR3 is made up of 14 amino acids. Looked up from germline, CDR1 is LGHDT and CDR2 is YNNKEL (reference sequence). Between the trimmed V and J ends, which lost 2 bases and 1 base, there was a span of 8 bases.

CDR3 protein: CASSLGTMNTEAFF. The CDR3 nucleotides read TGCGCCAGCAGCTTGGGCACTATGAACACTGAAGCTTTCTTT. V and J are TRBV5-1 and TRBJ1-1; D not resolved. CDR3 length: 14 residues. V lost 0 bases and J 0 bases, leaving 6 bases between the germline ends. The germline V gene has CDR1 SGHRS and CDR2 YFSETQ. The complete variable domain, with remaining parts taken from reference TRBV5-1 and TRBJ1-1, reads KAGVTQTPRYLIKTRGQQVTLSCSPISGHRSVSWYQQTPGQGLQFLFEYFSETQRNKGNFPGRFSGRQFSNSRSEMNVSTLELGDSALYLCASSLGTMNTEAFFGQGTRLTVV.

The CDR3 region is CASSPPGQGAGANVLTF. The CDR3 DNA sequence: TGTGCCAGCTCACCACCCGGACAGGGGGCTGGGGCCAACGTCCTGACTTTC. The J gene is TRBJ2-6, the V gene TRBV18, with 10 bases fitting TRBD1. The CDR3 is made up of 17 amino acids. Germline-derived CDR1 and CDR2 are KGHSH and LQKENI. V lost 0 bases, J lost 2 bases, and 1 base stayed unmatched.

This chain connects TRBV19 to TRBJ1-5; the match to TRBD1 covers 8 bases. J was trimmed by 4 bases and V by 7 bases; bases with no gene match: 6. This CDR3 is built from 14 residues. Germline V gene data show CDR1 as LNHDA and CDR2 as SQIVND (reference sequence). The CDR3 spells CASKGTGPNQPQHF. DNA of the CDR3: TGTGCCAGTAAAGGGACAGGCCCTAATCAGCCCCAGCATTTT.

In nucleotides, the CDR3 is TGTGCCAGCAGCTTGGCCGGGACAGGGGGCAATGAGCAGTTCTTC. It yields the protein CASSLAGTGGNEQFF. The chain is built from TRBV5-4 and TRBJ2-1, with 11 nucleotides matching TRBD1. V dropped 0 bases and J dropped 6; count of bases not matched to a gene: 2. This CDR3 spans 15 amino acids. Germline CDR1 is SGHNT and CDR2 is YYREEE (reference sequence).

This chain uses TRBV3-1 (or the pseudogene TRBV3-2) with TRBJ2-2; 7 bases match TRBD2. V shed 3 bases, J shed 7 bases, and the junction held 5 bases outside the gene matches. CDR1 and CDR2 from the germline V gene are LGHDT and YNNKEL (reference sequence). The CDR3 totals 14 residues. The DNA for the CDR3 is TGTGCCAGCAGCCAGCGTGGGGAGGGCGGGGAGCTGTTTTTT. Its translation: CASSQRGEGGELFF.

The chain recombines TRBV3-1 (or the pseudogene TRBV3-2) with TRBJ1-3, with D unresolved. The germline V gene has CDR1 LGHDT and CDR2 YNNKEL (reference sequence). This CDR3 comprises 12 residues. V gave up 8 bases and J gave up 0 bases, with 5 bases separating them. CDR3 sequence: CASRTSGNTIYF. The CDR3 DNA reads TGTGCCAGCCGCACCTCTGGAAACACCATATATTTT.

This chain joins TRBV18 and TRBJ2-5; D is perhaps TRBD2 (6 bases). In germline, CDR1 is KGHSH, CDR2 LQKENI. Trimming took off 3 bases at V and 5 bases at J, with 13 bases between the two ends. This CDR3 comprises 14 residues. The CDR3 nucleotides are TGTGCCAGCTCACCCAGGGACTTCCGCGAGACCCAGTACTTC. This gives the protein CASSPRDFRETQYF.

CDR3 in DNA: TGTGCCAGCAGCTTAGGGAGTGCTAGCGGGCCGACGACCCAGTACTTC. Its protein product is CASSLGSASGPTTQYF. The chain is built from TRBV7-2 and TRBJ2-5; TRBD2 matches at 8 bases. The CDR3 totals 16 residues. Germline CDR1 reads SGHTA; CDR2 reads FQGNSA. J gave up 7 bases and V 1 base, and 11 bases lay outside the gene matches.

The rearrangement links TRBV6-1 to TRBJ1-5; 7 bases line up with TRBD1. CDR3 length: 17 residues. V was clipped by 2 bases and J by 5 bases; unmatched bases: 12. CDR1 is MNHNS and CDR2 is SASEGT in the germline V gene. This chain's CDR3 is CASSESLRRGGYQPQHF. The CDR3 region has the DNA TGTGCCAGCAGTGAAAGCTTACGGCGAGGGGGCTATCAGCCCCAGCATTTT.

The V and J genes are TRBV14 and TRBJ1-2, with D possibly TRBD1 on 6 matching bases. Germline loops: CDR1 SGHDN, CDR2 FVKESK. The CDR3 covers 15 residues. V was pared by 9 bases and J by 5 bases, with 22 bases between. This CDR3 is CASSIAGGARYGYTF. The CDR3 DNA sequence: TGTGCCAGTTCGATAGCGGGGGGCGCCCGGTATGGCTACACCTTC. Drawing the rest from reference TRBV14 and TRBJ1-2, the complete variable domain is EAGVTQFPSHSVIEKGQTVTLRCDPISGHDNLYWYRRVMGKEIKFLLHFVKESKQDESGMPNNRFLAERTGGTYSTLKVQPAELEDSGVYFCASSIAGGARYGYTFGSGTRLTVV.

The chain employs TRBV7-2 and TRBJ1-6, with D hard to call. In germline, CDR1 is SGHTA, CDR2 FQGNSA. The CDR3 spans 15 residues. V was cut by 1 base and J by 7 bases, with 11 bases left in between. CDR3 region: CASSLDRPPNSPLHF. Here the CDR3 DNA reads TGTGCCAGCAGCTTAGACCGCCCTCCCAATTCACCCCTCCACTTT.

This chain links TRBV7-2 with TRBJ1-6, with TRBD1 identical over 8 bases. The CDR3 loop spans 16 amino acids. Losses at the gene ends were 5 bases for V and 7 bases for J; bases not matched to a gene: 10. Germline values: CDR1 SGHTA, CDR2 FQGNSA. The CDR3 bases are TGTGCCAGCAGCCTCTCAGGGGGCTGGAGGAATTCACCCCTCCACTTT. This encodes CASSLSGGWRNSPLHF.

This chain links TRBV4-2 with TRBJ1-6; perhaps TRBD1 as D (5 bases). Germline CDR1 and CDR2: LGHNA and YNFKEQ. CDR3 length equals 17 residues. V lost 0 bases and J lost 7, with 16 bases in between. The CDR3 DNA reads TGTGCCAGCAGCCAAGAGGTCAAGGGGAGATTAAATTCACCCCTCCACTTT. Translated: CASSQEVKGRLNSPLHF.

Here the CDR3 DNA reads TGTGCCAGCAGCAAAGGGACAGGTGGTAATGAAAAACTGTTTTTT. Its translation is CASSKGTGGNEKLFF. This chain uses TRBV7-6 with TRBJ1-4, with 8 bases identical to TRBD1. CDR3 size: 15 residues. V shed 5 bases, J shed 4 bases, and the junction held 6 bases outside the gene matches. Germline-derived CDR1 and CDR2 are SGHVS and FNYEAQ. Using reference TRBV7-6 and TRBJ1-4 for the parts outside the CDR3, the full variable domain is GAGVSQSPRYKVTKRGQDVALRCDPISGHVSLYWYRQALGQGPEFLTYFNYEAQQDKSGLPNDRFSAERPEGSISTLTIQRTEQRDSAMYRCASSKGTGGNEKLFFGSGTQLSVL.

V gene TRBV7-9 combines with J gene TRBJ1-2; no reliable D call. V was clipped by 1 base and J by 7 bases, with 13 bases between them. The CDR3 is 14 amino acids. CDR1 and CDR2 (germline): SEHNR, FQNEAQ (reference sequence). The CDR3 DNA reads as TGTGCCAGCAGCTTAGGTCCCTCCCGATTTGGCTACACCTTC. Encoded protein: CASSLGPSRFGYTF.

The V gene is TRBV7-2, the J gene TRBJ1-2; 8 bases are a match to TRBD1. Trimming cost V 5 bases and J 3 bases; bases outside gene matches: 8. This CDR3 region has 15 residues. The germline V gene encodes CDR1 SGHTA and CDR2 FQGNSA. The CDR3 DNA follows: TGTGCCAGCAGCACGGGACAGGTCGCTTACTATGGCTACACCTTC. Protein sequence: CASSTGQVAYYGYTF.

This clone was seen once. This chain connects TRBV9 to TRBJ2-7; 8 bases agree with TRBD1. This CDR3 spans 15 amino acids. The V and J ends lost 5 bases and 1 base, in that order; junction bases with no gene match: 8. Germline CDR1 reads SGDLS; CDR2 reads YYNGEE. The CDR3 reads CASSKTGDLSYEQYF. CDR3 nucleotides: TGTGCCAGCAGTAAGACAGGGGATTTATCCTACGAGCAGTACTTC.

Here the CDR3 DNA reads TGTGCCAGCAGCCCTACAGGGTGGGACGAGCAGTACTTC. Its protein is CASSPTGWDEQYF. This chain connects TRBV7-6 to TRBJ2-7, with D perhaps matching TRBD1 (6 bases). CDR1 and CDR2 from the germline V gene are SGHVS and FNYEAQ. CDR3 length: 13 residues. Trimming shortened V by 5 bases and J by 5 bases, and 13 bases separated the two germline ends.